The TCR beta chain described here comes from a study of regulatory T cells in long-lasting Graves disease (dated by TCRdb to about 2021). At the level of the whole study: Persistent Graves' disease was defined as antithyroid drug treatment for over 5 years with persistently positive TSH receptor autoantibodies. Antithyroid drugs had been taken for approximately 10 years on average by persistent Graves' disease patients in the clinical cohort. A total of 35 or so samples were covered by TCR sequencing, comprising around 13 persistent and around 20 newly diagnosed Graves' disease patients. Persistent Graves' disease patients were compared with newly diagnosed Graves' disease patients by peripheral blood TCR sequencing and RNA sequencing. The study was registered as a clinical trial and conducted in China. Summary of the overall study and its limitations: Compared with newly diagnosed patients, patients with persistent Graves' disease had lower TCR Shannon entropy and fewer highly expanded clones, which suggests clonal expansion. Persistent disease showed preferential use of TRBV28, TRBJ1-2 and TRBJ2-5, whereas newly diagnosed disease favored TRBV20-1 and TRBJ2-1. Peripheral blood alone was examined, since thyroid tissue, which constituted the primary lesion, could not be accessed. A larger number of public clonotypes was shared among persistent patients (around 3,000) than among newly diagnosed patients (approximately 1,000). Only the TCR beta chain was sequenced and analyzed. As a limitation, the authors acknowledged that the small sample size may reduce accuracy.

The library was obtained by multiplex PCR. Sequencer: Illumina HiSeq 4000. iRepertoire HTBI primers and Arm-PCR amplification of CDR3 regions were used to construct TCR beta libraries. Before sequencing, the PCR products went through gel purification. The authors' analysis ran thus. Across samples, 60 to 80 TRBV and over 11 TRBJ segments were identified and used for gene usage analysis of CDR3 amino acid clonotypes. Filtered high-quality paired reads were merged into contigs using COPE and FqMerger. Contigs were aligned with BLAST to IMGT TRBV, TRBD and TRBJ reference genes, and CDR3 was defined per IMGT. Highly expanded clones were defined as clonotypes with a frequency above 0.1%. Shannon entropy served as the measure of repertoire diversity, while the Gini coefficient captured V-J evenness. Clonotypes shared by more than one individual were considered public. Clones were called with MiXCR by TCRdb after fastp trimmed the public reads at Q25, and only in-frame beta chains were retained. Merged by CDR3 protein, the rows form single entries marked with the most common genes and DNA. The V and J calls follow TCRdb's processing rather than the paper's. The sample records some 440,000 distinct CDR3 sequences, less than 25% of which are singletons. Together, the top ten hold over 7.5% of the sample.

Including the terminal cysteine and phenylalanine, the CDR3 comprises 13 residues. Only the CDR3 region is kept as DNA, spanning 39 bases read in frame from base 1. Via the germline V gene, CDR1 is SNHLY and CDR2 FYNNEI. Between the V and J ends, shortened by 1 base and 8 bases respectively, the junction contains 11 bases. For this clonotype: It lacks a known antigen. Per-base qualities were not stored, and no clone one base away is much larger.

What the time point label conveys for this sample: persistent/refractory GD, antithyroid drugs over 5 years with positive TRAb. For both TCR sequencing and RNA sequencing, RNA was extracted from PBMCs using TRIzol. Graves' disease was diagnosed according to American Thyroid Association guidelines. The patients came from an endocrinology department in Xi'an, China. From each patient, about 8.9 milliliters of peripheral blood was collected into an EDTA anticoagulant tube. Ficoll Paque Plus density gradient separation was used to isolate PBMCs, and no additional T cell sorting was done. An Agilent 2100 Bioanalyzer and agarose gel were used to assess RNA quality, and a NanoDrop 2000 was used to measure RNA concentration.

Sequenced material: peripheral blood mononuclear cells (PBMCs), taken when the disease was refractory, from a patient treated with antithyroid drugs. The clonotype comes from a female donor with Graves disease. In this chain, TRBV2 is recombined with TRBJ1-2, with the D gene call left open. In nucleotides, the sequence is TGTGCCAGCAGTGAAGACGGACCTCGGGGCTACACCTTC. Translated, it reads CASSEDGPRGYTF.